This TCR beta chain was observed in a study of CD8 T cells in Susac syndrome (dated by TCRdb to about 2019). Study-wide context: Repertoire sequencing was used to test whether CD8+ T cell activation and differentiation in Susac syndrome was antigen driven. The paper as a whole reports these results and caveats: The study acknowledged that relatively few individuals were included in the TCR sequencing and HLA analysis.

The junction carries 13 bases between V and J, which are trimmed by 7 bases and 6 bases respectively. The germline V gene gives CDR1 as MNHEY and CDR2 as SVGEGT. The CDR3, from cysteine to phenylalanine, totals 13 residues. Only the CDR3 part of the read is kept: 39 bases, read in frame from the first base. Peripheral blood CD8+ and CD4+ T cells from healthy donors, Susac syndrome patients and multiple sclerosis patients were profiled using high-throughput TCR beta sequencing. The multiple sclerosis controls were treatment-naive patients who had stable or active relapsing-remitting disease and met the revised McDonald criteria. Bulk CD8+ and CD4+ T cells were purified by magnetic negative isolation, whereas CD8+ TEMRA cells were enriched by FACS. Blood was collected in EDTA tubes and processed within 24 hours, with PBMCs isolated through density gradient centrifugation. PBMCs destined for TCR sequencing were cryopreserved in liquid nitrogen and later thawed in a 37 °C water bath. The sorted or isolated CD4+, CD8+ and CD8+ TEMRA cells reached a purity of at least 90%.

In its sample, this clonotype was seen a few times. The antigen this receptor binds is unknown. Base qualities are not recorded, but no much larger clone differs from it by a single base. RNA was extracted using the RNeasy kit, and roughly 0.45 to 1 ug of the RNA was reverse transcribed with random hexamers. The immunoSEQ multiplex PCR assay, which covers 54 Vbeta and 13 Jbeta segments, was used to amplify TCR beta CDR3 regions. Bias from PCR amplification was corrected by using a synthetic template baseline for primer optimization and for computational correction. Under the source paper's analysis protocol: Only productive sequences were kept, with reads annotated to V, D and J genes according to IMGT and analyzed in immunoSEQ Analyzer. Clonality was computed as one minus Shannon entropy normalized by log2 of the number of productive unique sequences. For each patient and control, public and private clones were evaluated among the 100 most prevalent clones. A clone was defined as Susac-specific if it was absent from the healthy and MS cohorts, from some 1,100 published viral clones and from other ImmuneACCESS disease sequences. The raw public reads went through TCRdb reprocessing: fastp at Q25, MiXCR clone calling, in-frame beta chains kept. Each CDR3 protein gets just one entry, which takes the most common genes and DNA from the rows behind it. The V and J calls follow TCRdb's processing rather than the paper's. The sample has about 300,000 distinct CDR3 sequences on record, around 92% of them singletons. The ten largest account for 0.06% to 0.075% of the sample.

The receptor was isolated from a human donor with multiple sclerosis. The sequence links TRBV6-2 or TRBV6-3 to TRBJ1-5; the D gene is perhaps TRBD1, from 5 matching bases. The sample was CD4+ T cells from PBMCs. In nucleotide form, the sequence is TGTGCCAGCACCACAATAGGGGCTCAGCCCCAGCATTTT. Its translation reads: CASTTIGAQPQHF.